Sequencing of this TCR beta chain was carried out in a study of blood T cells in healthy people across ages (dated by TCRdb to 2015 to 2017). Some background on the complete study: In model experiments, template switching captured about one uniquely barcoded TCR beta cDNA molecule for every two T cells. Age-related changes in TCR beta repertoire diversity were measured in the study by deep sequencing normalized with unique cDNA molecular identifiers. The donors were split into four age groups: young (average around 16 years), middle-aged (around 40), aged (about 56) and long-lived (roughly 77). To avoid experimental bias, donors of different ages were spread randomly across the sequencing lanes. Two additional independent replicas of 1 million unique cDNA reads from the same blood draw were analyzed for two donors (one aged 18 to 30 and one aged 80 or older).

Findings and caveats that apply to the study as a whole: A strong correlation was found between observed TCR beta diversity and the percentage of naive T cells measured by flow cytometry. Because donor CMV infection status was unknown, age-related changes in expanded clonotypes were potentially confounded. Estimates of total diversity based on one million sequenced T cells were considered lower bounds and underestimates. Because profiling used bulk unsorted PBMCs, naive and antigen-experienced compartments could not be compared conclusively. Observed TCR beta diversity per million T cells fell roughly linearly with age, and a significant reduction was already apparent by age roughly 40. Compared with the aged group, the long-lived group had more naive CD4+ T cells, fewer expanded clones and increased TCR diversity, a pattern suggesting age selection.

CDR1 and CDR2, per the germline V gene, are SGDLS and YYNGEE. The CDR3, from cysteine to phenylalanine, totals 14 residues. Only the CDR3 DNA is retained, 42 bases long and in frame from the first base. Deletion took 0 bases off V and 6 bases off J, with a span of 11 bases between the germline ends. Library preparation was by 5' RACE. Data came from an Illumina HiSeq 2500. A second PCR of about 6 to 11 cycles was performed with a sample-barcoded 5' primer and a J-beta primer mix. Each TCR beta cDNA molecule received a unique molecular identifier from a template-switch 5' adaptor carrying 12 random nucleotides. At least 3 million CDR3-containing paired-end reads were obtained from each sample. First-strand cDNA was synthesized from all RNA with the Mint cDNA synthesis kit, primed by a TRBC-specific oligonucleotide. Following uracil-DNA glycosylase treatment, all cDNA underwent a first 18-cycle PCR with the universal primers M1SS and BC2_uni_R. The authors' analysis ran thus. Each sample was normalized by randomly selecting 1 million high-quality reads, each carrying a distinct molecular identifier. Reads with shared molecular identifiers were discarded instead of being binned into consensus sequences. MiTCR, run with a Q25 quality threshold and the strictest error-elimination algorithm, handled CDR3 identification, clonotype clustering and error correction. A nonparametric unseen species model using Euler transformation provided a lower-bound estimate of total TCR beta diversity. TCRdb reanalyzed the raw reads on its own, using fastp at Q25 for trimming and MiXCR for clone calling, and kept in-frame beta chains. Each record represents a unique CDR3 protein, reported with the most common genes and DNA among its rows. TCRdb's processing, not the authors' own work, is the source of the V and J calls. For this sample there are fewer than 700,000 distinct CDR3 sequences; over 40% appear just once. The leading ten clones occupy around 30% of the sample.

Systemically healthy Caucasian individuals from Russia, around 39 in total and aged about 6 to 100 years, were included as donors. Roughly 11 milliliters of peripheral blood were drawn from each donor into EDTA-treated Vacutainer tubes. Ficoll-Paque density-gradient centrifugation was used to isolate PBMCs, with at least 6.5 million per sample. Total RNA, at least 6 micrograms per sample, was extracted from PBMCs with Trizol reagent. For every donor, an aliquot of PBMCs went through flow cytometry to measure the percentages of naive CD45RAhigh/CD27high T cells. Remarks on this clonotype: The target of this receptor is not known. The record has no base qualities; no much larger clone is one base away.

The sequence derives from a man at least 80 years old in good health. The chain employs TRBV9 and TRBJ2-3, with TRBD2 perhaps the D gene, on 5 matching bases. Sequences were obtained from blood. The nucleotide sequence is given as TGTGCCAGCAGCGTAGTCACTAGAAGTGATACGCAGTATTTT. This is translated as CASSVVTRSDTQYF.